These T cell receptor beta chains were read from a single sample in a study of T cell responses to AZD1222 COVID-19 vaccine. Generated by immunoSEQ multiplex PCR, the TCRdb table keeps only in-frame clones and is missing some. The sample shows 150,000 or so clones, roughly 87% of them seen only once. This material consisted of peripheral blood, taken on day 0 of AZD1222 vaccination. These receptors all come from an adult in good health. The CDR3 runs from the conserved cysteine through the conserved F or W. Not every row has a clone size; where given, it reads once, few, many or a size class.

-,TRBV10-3,CAIRPEGDTEAFF
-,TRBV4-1,CASSQEGQVGTFSYEQYF
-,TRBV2,CASSEASQVYEQYF
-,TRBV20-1,CSASDGPGELFF
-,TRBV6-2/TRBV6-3,CASSYSRRFYNEQFF
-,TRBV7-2,CASSLTSGYTYEQYF
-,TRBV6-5,CASYHGLNNEKLFF
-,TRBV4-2,CASSQATIGDTQYF
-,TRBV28,CASSLWTVRTGMDQPQHF
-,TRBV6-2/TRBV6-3,CASSPRRTGGSEAFF
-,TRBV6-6,CASSWGSTGNSPLHF
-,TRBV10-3,CAISDRGGMNNSPLHF
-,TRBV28,CASWDRGPLNTGELFF
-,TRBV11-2,CASSASGLAGGGYEQYF
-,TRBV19,CASSPGRTGISGSGELFF
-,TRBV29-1,CSVGIGGETQYF
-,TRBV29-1,CSVEKRAGFYNEQFF
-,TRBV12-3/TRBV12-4,CASRYGNEQYF
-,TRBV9,CASSVGNSGSYNEQFF
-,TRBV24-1,CATSDFRERDNEQFF
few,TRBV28,CASSFLGQETQYF
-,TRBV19,CASSTGQSLNTEAFF
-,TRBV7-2,CASPEGGRLDNEQFF
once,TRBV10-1,CASSGGGLTGELFF
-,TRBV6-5,CASSYSLAGEDTQYF
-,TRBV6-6,CASSYRALNTEAFF